This is a list of T cell receptor beta chains from one sample in a study of PD-L1 blockade in urothelial cancer. Produced via immunoSEQ multiplex PCR; TCRdb's table is partial and in-frame only. Here the sample spans around 50,000 clones, 88% being singletons. Sample: PBMCs, taken around atezolizumab (anti-PD-L1) treatment. The receptor source for this set is a man between 60 and 75 years old with urothelial cancer. Each CDR3 is given with its conserved first and last residue. The D gene is left open where the match is weak. Part of the rows lack a size; the others show once, few, many or a class for expanded clones.

TRBV18	-	-	TRBJ1-1	TGTGCCAGCTCACCCGGACATCAGAACACTGAAGCTTTCTTT	CASSPGHQNTEAFF
TRBV2	TRBD2	-	TRBJ2-5	TGTGCCAGCAGGAGCGGGGCACAAGAGACCCAGTACTTC	CASRSGAQETQYF
TRBV30	-	once	TRBJ2-7	TGTGCCTGGAAAGCCGGGGTGGGGGGCTACGAGCAGTACTTC	CAWKAGVGGYEQYF
TRBV11-3	TRBD1	-	TRBJ1-1	TGTGCCAGCAGGGGGACAGGAGAGGCTTTCTTT	CASRGTGEAFF
TRBV7-2	TRBD1	once	TRBJ1-3	TGTGCCAGCAGCTTAGCGCCAGCGGGACAGGGTTACACCATATATTTT	CASSLAPAGQGYTIYF
TRBV11-2	TRBD1	-	TRBJ2-5	TGTGCCAGCAGCTTAGGGGTCAACAGGGGCTGGGGCAGAGAAGAGACCCAGTACTTC	CASSLGVNRGWGREETQYF
TRBV18	TRBD2	once	TRBJ2-1	TGTGCCAGCTCACCACTGGGGGAGGGCATGAATGAGCAGTTCTTC	CASSPLGEGMNEQFF
TRBV5-8	TRBD1	-	TRBJ1-1	TGTGCCAGCAGCCGGGACAGGGGGTACGGGGCTTTCTTT	CASSRDRGYGAFF
TRBV11-2	TRBD1	-	TRBJ1-2	TGTGCCAGCAGCTCTGTCGGGGGACAGGTGGGGAGAAACTATGGCTACACCTTC	CASSSVGGQVGRNYGYTF
TRBV7-3	-	-	TRBJ2-3	TGTGCCAGCAGCTTAGGAACAACGAGGACAGATACGCAGTATTTT	CASSLGTTRTDTQYF
TRBV11-2	-	-	TRBJ1-2	TGTGCCAGCAGCTCAGGGTATGGCTACACCTTC	CASSSGYGYTF
TRBV6-5	-	-	TRBJ2-3	TGTGCCTGCCGGGCAGGGACTAGCACAGATACGCAGTATTTT	CACRAGTSTDTQYF
TRBV5-1	TRBD2	-	TRBJ2-1	TGCGCCAGCAGCTCTGGACTAGCGGAGTACAATGAGCAGTTCTTC	CASSSGLAEYNEQFF
TRBV7-2	TRBD1	-	TRBJ2-7	TGTGCCAGCACCTCAGGGGGCGGGTACGAGCAGTACTTC	CASTSGGGYEQYF
TRBV5-1	-	-	TRBJ2-7	TGCGCCAGCAGCTTCACGGGGAGTTACTACGAGCAGTACTTC	CASSFTGSYYEQYF
TRBV6-6	TRBD1	-	TRBJ1-2	TGTGCCAGCAGCCAACCGGGACAGGGCCCTGGCTACACCTTC	CASSQPGQGPGYTF
TRBV30	-	-	TRBJ1-3	TGTGCCTGGAGTGTCCGTGCAGGCCTCGCTGGAAACACCATATATTTT	CAWSVRAGLAGNTIYF
TRBV29-1	-	-	TRBJ1-4	TGCAGCGTTGAAGATCCCCTGAGGGTAACTAATGAAAAACTGTTTTTT	CSVEDPLRVTNEKLFF
TRBV19	-	-	TRBJ1-1	TGTGCCAGTAGTATTAAAAGGGGATTGAACACTGAAGCTTTCTTT	CASSIKRGLNTEAFF
TRBV6-4	-	-	TRBJ1-2	TGTGCCAGCAGTGACTCCCCAGGAGGGGACTATGGCTACACCTTC	CASSDSPGGDYGYTF
TRBV18	TRBD1	once	TRBJ2-2	TGTGCCAGCTCACCACGGACAGGGGTTTGGACCGGGGAGCTGTTTTTT	CASSPRTGVWTGELFF
TRBV7-2	TRBD2	-	TRBJ2-1	TGTGCCAGCAGAACAGGCAGTAGCGGGAGGGGTGGGAATGAGCAGTTCTTC	CASRTGSSGRGGNEQFF